This T cell receptor (beta chain) was sequenced in a study of shared clonotypes between healthy human individuals. In the naive CD8 group, cells lacked CD45RO and were positively selected for CCR7, so terminally differentiated effector memory CD45RA+ cells were left out. Sequencing was performed with immunoSEQ multiplex PCR; in TCRdb, only in-frame clones are kept and a portion is missing. The sample carries 1.5 million to 2.5 million clones, roughly 94% recorded once. This clonotype was sampled from a man aged 18 to 35 in good health. Sample: naive CD8+ T cells sorted from blood.

The CDR3 sequence: CASSFLGQGVGEAFF. CDR3 nucleotides: TGTGCCAGCAGTTTCCTGGGACAGGGGGTTGGTGAGGCTTTCTTT. The V call is TRBV27, the J call TRBJ1-1, with 11 bases identical to TRBD1. The germline CDR1 and CDR2 sequences are MNHEY and SMNVEV (reference sequence). The junction had 11 bases not matched to a gene; V was cut back by 3 bases and J by 11 bases. The CDR3 sequence is 15 residues long.